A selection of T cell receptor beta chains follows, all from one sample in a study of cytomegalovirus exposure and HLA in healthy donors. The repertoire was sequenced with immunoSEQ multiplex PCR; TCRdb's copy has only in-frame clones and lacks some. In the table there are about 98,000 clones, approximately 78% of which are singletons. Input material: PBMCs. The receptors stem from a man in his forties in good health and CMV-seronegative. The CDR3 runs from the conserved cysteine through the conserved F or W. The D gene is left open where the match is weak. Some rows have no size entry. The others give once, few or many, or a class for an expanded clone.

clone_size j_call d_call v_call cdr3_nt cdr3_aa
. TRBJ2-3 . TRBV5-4 TGTGCCAGCAGCCACGCCACTAGGGGGGATACGCAGTATTTT CASSHATRGDTQYF
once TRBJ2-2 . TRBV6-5 TGTGCCAGCAGTTACTCGAGGCCCGGGGAGCTGTTTTTT CASSYSRPGELFF
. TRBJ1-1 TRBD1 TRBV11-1 TGTGCCAGCAGCCTTACAGGGGGCAAGGGGTTGAACACTGAAGCTTTCTTT CASSLTGGKGLNTEAFF
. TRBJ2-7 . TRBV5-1 TGCGCCAGCAGCACGGGACACCGGGACGCCTACGAGCAGTACTTC CASSTGHRDAYEQYF
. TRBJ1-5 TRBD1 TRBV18 TGTGCCAGCTCACAGGGGGCGCTCGGCCAGCCCCAGCATTTT CASSQGALGQPQHF
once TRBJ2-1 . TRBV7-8 TGTGCCAGCAGCTTAGTAGATGGGAGTGTGAACAATGAGCAGTTCTTC CASSLVDGSVNNEQFF
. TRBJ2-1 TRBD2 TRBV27 TGTGCCAGCAGTTTAGGGGGGGAAGTACCACCTTACAATGAGCAGTTCTTC CASSLGGEVPPYNEQFF
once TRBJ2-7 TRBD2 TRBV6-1 TGTGCCACCAAGACTAGCGGGGGCCCCTACGAGCAGTACTTC CATKTSGGPYEQYF
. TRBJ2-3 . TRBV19 TGTGCCAGTACCCCCCGGGGGGCGAAAGATACGCAGTATTTT CASTPRGAKDTQYF
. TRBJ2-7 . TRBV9 TGTGCCAGCAGCGTGACAACGTCCCACGACGAGCAGTACTTC CASSVTTSHDEQYF
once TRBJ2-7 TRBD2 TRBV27 TGTGCCAGCAGTCGCGGGGCGCGGACTAGCGGGGATTACGAGCAGTACTTC CASSRGARTSGDYEQYF
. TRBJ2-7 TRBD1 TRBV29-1 TGCAGCGCATCGGACAGGGGGCGTAAAAAGCAGTACTTC CSASDRGRKKQYF
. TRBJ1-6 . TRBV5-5 TGTGCCAGCAGCTTGGAACAGGGCGCCTATAATTCACCCCTCCACTTT CASSLEQGAYNSPLHF
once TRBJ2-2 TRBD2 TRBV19 TGTGCCAGTAGTATTGATGACGGGAGGAGCACCGGGGAGCTGTTTTTT CASSIDDGRSTGELFF
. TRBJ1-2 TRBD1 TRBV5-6 TGTGCCAGCAGCACCCCGGGACAGGGCCCCTATGGCTACACCTTC CASSTPGQGPYGYTF
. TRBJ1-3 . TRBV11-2 TGTGCCAGCAGCTTTAGAAACACCATATATTTT CASSFRNTIYF
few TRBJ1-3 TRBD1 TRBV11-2 TGTGCCAGCAGCTTCGGGACAGGGACTGGAAACACCATATATTTT CASSFGTGTGNTIYF
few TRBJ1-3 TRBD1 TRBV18 TGTGCCAGCTCACCATCCGGACAGGGCTACTCTGGAAACACCATATATTTT CASSPSGQGYSGNTIYF
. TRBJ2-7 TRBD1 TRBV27 TGTGCCAGCAGTATTACGGGGACAGAGTCCTACGAGCAGTACTTC CASSITGTESYEQYF
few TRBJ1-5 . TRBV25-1 TGTGCCAGCAGTGGGACCGGGACACCGAATCAGCCCCAGCATTTT CASSGTGTPNQPQHF
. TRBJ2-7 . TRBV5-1 TGCGCCAGCAGCTTGATTAGCTCCTACGAGCAGTACTTC CASSLISSYEQYF
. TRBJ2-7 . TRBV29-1 TGCAGCGTTGTGACAGGTCGGAGCTCCTACGAGCAGTACTTC CSVVTGRSSYEQYF
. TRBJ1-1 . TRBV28 TGTGCCAGCAGTTCCCCGTTCAGCCAGGGGCCTGAAGCTTTCTTT CASSSPFSQGPEAFF
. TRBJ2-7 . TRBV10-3 TGTGCCATCAGTGTTAGCGCTGCTTTTGAGCAGTACTTC CAISVSAAFEQYF
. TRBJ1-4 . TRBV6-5 TGTGCCGGCACCGCTTCAGGAGAAAAACTGTTTTTT CAGTASGEKLFF
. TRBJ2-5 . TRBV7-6 TGTGCCAGCAGCCCAGGAGGCCCCCAAGAGACCCAGTACTTC CASSPGGPQETQYF
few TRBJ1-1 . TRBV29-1 TGCAGCGTTACAGGTCATTTGAACACTGAAGCTTTCTTT CSVTGHLNTEAFF
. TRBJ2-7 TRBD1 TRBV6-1 TGTGCCAGCAGTGGCCGACAGGGTTCAAGGGAACAGTACTTC CASSGRQGSREQYF
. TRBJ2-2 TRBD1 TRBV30 TGTGCCTGGAGTGAACAGGGGGTAGACACCGGGGAGCTGTTTTTT CAWSEQGVDTGELFF
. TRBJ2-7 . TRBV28 TGTGCCAGCAGTTTGACTCCTCCCCCGCAGTACTTC CASSLTPPPQYF
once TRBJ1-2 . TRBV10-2 TGCGCCAGCAGTGATCGGGGGGGCGCCTTTGATGGCTACACCTTC CASSDRGGAFDGYTF
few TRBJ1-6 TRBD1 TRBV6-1 TGTGCCAGCAGTCTAGACAGGGGGCGAAATTCACCCCTCCACTTT CASSLDRGRNSPLHF
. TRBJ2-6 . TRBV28 TGTGCCAGCATAGGGGTCGGGGCCAACGTCCTGACTTTC CASIGVGANVLTF
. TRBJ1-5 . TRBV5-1 TGCGCCAGCAGCTTGGGGGAGAGAAACAATCAGCCCCAGCATTTT CASSLGERNNQPQHF
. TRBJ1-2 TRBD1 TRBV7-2 TGTGCCAGCAGCTTTAGGACAGGATCGTACACCTTC CASSFRTGSYTF